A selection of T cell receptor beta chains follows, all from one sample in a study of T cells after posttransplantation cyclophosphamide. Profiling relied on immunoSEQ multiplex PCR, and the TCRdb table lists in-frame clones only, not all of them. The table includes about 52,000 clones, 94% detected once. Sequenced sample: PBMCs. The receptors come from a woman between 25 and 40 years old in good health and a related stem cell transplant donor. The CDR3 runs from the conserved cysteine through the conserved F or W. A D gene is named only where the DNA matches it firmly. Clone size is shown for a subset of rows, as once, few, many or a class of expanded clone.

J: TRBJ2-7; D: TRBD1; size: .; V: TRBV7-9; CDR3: CASSVESTGAFRAEQYF; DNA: TGTGCCAGCAGCGTAGAGTCGACAGGGGCTTTTCGGGCCGAGCAGTACTTC
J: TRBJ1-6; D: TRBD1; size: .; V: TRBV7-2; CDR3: CASGTGDSPLHF; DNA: TGTGCCAGCGGTACAGGGGATTCACCCCTCCACTTT
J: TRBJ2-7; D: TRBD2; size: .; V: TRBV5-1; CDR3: CASSRARGVYSALNEQYF; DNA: TGCGCCAGCAGTCGGGCCCGGGGGGTTTATAGCGCGCTTAACGAGCAGTACTTC
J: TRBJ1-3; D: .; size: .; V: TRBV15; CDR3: CATSRDYGQGSGNTIYF; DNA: TGTGCCACCAGCAGAGATTATGGGCAGGGCTCTGGAAACACCATATATTTT
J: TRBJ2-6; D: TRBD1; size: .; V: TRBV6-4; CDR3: CASSPGGSGANVLTF; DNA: TGTGCCAGCAGTCCAGGGGGCTCTGGGGCCAACGTCCTGACTTTC
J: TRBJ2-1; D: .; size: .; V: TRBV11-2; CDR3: CASSQTLRRAAYNEQFF; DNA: TGTGCCAGCAGCCAGACCCTGCGCAGGGCAGCCTACAATGAGCAGTTCTTC
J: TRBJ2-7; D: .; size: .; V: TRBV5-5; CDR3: CASSLAPDRFYEQYF; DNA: TGTGCCAGCAGCTTGGCGCCGGACAGATTCTACGAGCAGTACTTC
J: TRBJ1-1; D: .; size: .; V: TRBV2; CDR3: CASDEGAALNTEAFF; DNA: TGTGCCAGCGATGAGGGCGCTGCCCTGAACACTGAAGCTTTCTTT
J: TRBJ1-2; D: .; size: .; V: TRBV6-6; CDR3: CASSYVGGRGYGYTF; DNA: TGTGCCAGCAGTTACGTCGGGGGTCGGGGCTATGGCTACACTTTC
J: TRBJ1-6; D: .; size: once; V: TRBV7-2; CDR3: CASSSAWSYNSPLHF; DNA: TGTGCCAGCAGCTCCGCGTGGTCCTATAATTCACCCCTCCACTTT
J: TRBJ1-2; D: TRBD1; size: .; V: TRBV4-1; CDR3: CASSQVRDRGGYTF; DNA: TGCGCCAGCAGCCAAGTTAGGGACAGAGGCGGCTACACCTTC
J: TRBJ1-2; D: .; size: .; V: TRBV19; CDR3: CASSSSGGGYTF; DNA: TGTGCCAGTAGTAGCTCGGGGGGCGGCTACACCTTC
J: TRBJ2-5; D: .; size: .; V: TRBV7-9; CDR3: CASSVSTGTRQETQYF; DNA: TGTGCCAGCAGCGTGTCCACCGGGACACGCCAAGAGACCCAGTACTTC
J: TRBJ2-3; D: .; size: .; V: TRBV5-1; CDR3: CASSLAGGRTDTQYF; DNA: TGCGCCAGCAGCTTGGCGGGCGGGCGCACAGATACGCAGTATTTT
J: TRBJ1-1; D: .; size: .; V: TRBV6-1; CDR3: CASGWTGDTEAFF; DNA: TGTGCCAGCGGCTGGACGGGGGACACTGAAGCTTTCTTT
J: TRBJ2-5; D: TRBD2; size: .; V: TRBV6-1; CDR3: CASSEGTSGGVQETQYF; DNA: TGTGCCAGCAGTGAAGGGACTAGCGGGGGGGTCCAAGAGACCCAGTACTTC
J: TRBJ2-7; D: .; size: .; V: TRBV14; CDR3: CASSQEGVGSYEQYF; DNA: TGTGCCAGCAGCCAAGAAGGGGTTGGCTCCTACGAGCAGTACTTC
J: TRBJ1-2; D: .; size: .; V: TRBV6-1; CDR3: CASSVQGVGGYTF; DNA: TGTGCCAGCAGTGTACAGGGCGTTGGGGGCTACACCTTC
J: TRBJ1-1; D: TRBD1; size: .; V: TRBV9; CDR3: CASRAGGTMNTEAFF; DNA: TGTGCCAGCCGGGCAGGGGGGACGATGAACACTGAAGCTTTCTTT
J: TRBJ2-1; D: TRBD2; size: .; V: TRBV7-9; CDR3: CASSLAQLAGGPDDEQFF; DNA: TGTGCCAGCAGCTTAGCGCAACTAGCGGGGGGCCCAGACGATGAGCAGTTCTTC
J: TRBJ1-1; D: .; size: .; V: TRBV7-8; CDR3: CASSLGSFRIEAFF; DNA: TGTGCCAGCAGCTTAGGGAGTTTCAGAATTGAAGCTTTCTTT
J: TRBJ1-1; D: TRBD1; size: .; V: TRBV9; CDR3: CASSVDPGQGTEAFF; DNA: TGTGCCAGCAGCGTAGACCCGGGACAGGGCACTGAAGCTTTCTTT
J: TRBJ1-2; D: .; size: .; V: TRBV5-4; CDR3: CASRWSTSAAYGYTF; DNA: TGTGCCAGCAGGTGGAGTACCTCAGCCGCTTATGGCTACACCTTC
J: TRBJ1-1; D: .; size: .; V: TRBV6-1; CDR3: CASSEQAGVTEAFF; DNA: TGTGCCAGCAGTGAACAAGCAGGGGTCACTGAAGCTTTCTTT
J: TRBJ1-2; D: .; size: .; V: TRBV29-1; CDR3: CSVVMTGYGYTF; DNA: TGCAGCGTTGTGATGACAGGCTATGGCTACACCTTC
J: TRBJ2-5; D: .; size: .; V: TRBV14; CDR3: CASSQDLQGYRETQYF; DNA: TGTGCCAGCAGCCAAGACCTACAGGGTTACCGAGAGACCCAGTACTTC
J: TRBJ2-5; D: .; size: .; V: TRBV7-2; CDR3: CASSPEGGGRSYF; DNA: TGTGCCAGCAGCCCTGAAGGGGGGGGGCGTTCGTACTTC
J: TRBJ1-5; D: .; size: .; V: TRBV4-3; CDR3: CASSQDGGSNQPQHF; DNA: TGCGCCAGCAGCCAAGACGGCGGTAGCAATCAGCCCCAGCATTTT
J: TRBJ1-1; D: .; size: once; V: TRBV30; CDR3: CAWRREWSTEAFF; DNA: TGTGCCTGGAGGAGGGAGTGGAGCACTGAAGCTTTCTTT
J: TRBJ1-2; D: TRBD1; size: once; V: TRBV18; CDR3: CASSPSGTGGYGYTF; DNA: TGTGCCAGCTCACCATCCGGGACAGGGGGCTATGGCTACACCTTC
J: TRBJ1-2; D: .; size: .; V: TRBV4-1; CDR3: CASSQEGSGGANYGYTF; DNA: TGCGCCAGCAGCCAAGAGGGGTCGGGAGGCGCTAACTATGGCTACACCTTC
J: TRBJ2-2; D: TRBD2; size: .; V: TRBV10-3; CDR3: CAITGEGTGELFF; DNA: TGTGCCATCACCGGGGAGGGAACCGGGGAGCTGTTTTTT
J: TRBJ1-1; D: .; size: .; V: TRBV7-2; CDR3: CASSPAGVSNTEAFF; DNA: TGTGCCAGCAGTCCTGCGGGGGTTTCTAACACTGAAGCTTTCTTT
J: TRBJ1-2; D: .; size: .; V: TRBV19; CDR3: CASSIGRIHGYTF; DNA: TGTGCCAGTAGTATTGGCAGGATCCATGGCTACACCTTC
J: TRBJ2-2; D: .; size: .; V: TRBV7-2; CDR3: CASSLASTTNTGELFF; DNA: TGTGCCAGCAGCTTAGCGTCAACTACGAACACCGGGGAGCTGTTTTTT
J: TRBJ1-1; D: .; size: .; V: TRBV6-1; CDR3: CASSESRNTEAFF; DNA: TGTGCCAGCAGTGAATCCAGGAACACTGAAGCTTTCTTT